Presented here are 24 T cell receptor beta chains from one specimen sequenced in a study of blood T cell repertoires in COVID-19. Some clones are missing from TCRdb's copy, which holds only in-frame ones; the method was immunoSEQ multiplex PCR. The table lists around 160,000 clones, 80% to 95% of them singletons. The sequenced sample consisted of peripheral blood. These receptors originate from a woman aged 55-70 years with COVID-19, enrolled during active disease.

The chain uses TRBV11-2 and TRBJ1-5; D might be TRBD1 (5 bases). Per the germline V gene, CDR1 is SGHAT and CDR2 is FQNNGV. The CDR3 totals 15 residues. The V gene lost 0 bases and the J gene lost 5 bases, with 11 bases spanning the gap. The CDR3 loop reads CASSLDGGRHQPQHF. Written as DNA, the CDR3 is TGTGCCAGCAGCTTAGATGGGGGGAGACATCAGCCCCAGCATTTT.

The rearrangement joins TRBV25-1 to TRBJ1-6; 7 bases are shared with TRBD1. The germline gives CDR1 MGHDK, CDR2 SYGVNS. This CDR3 region has 17 residues. V lost 6 bases, J lost 7 bases, and 15 bases stayed unmatched. DNA for the CDR3: TGTGCCAGCAGAGAAAAGACAGGGATTAATAGGAATTCACCCCTCCACTTT. It specifies CASREKTGINRNSPLHF.

This chain connects TRBV5-1 to TRBJ1-1; TRBD1 matches at 8 bases. V was clipped by 1 base and J by 1 base; unmatched bases: 6. Per the germline V gene, CDR1 is SGHRS and CDR2 is YFSETQ. The length of the CDR3 is 16 residues. The CDR3 DNA reads TGCGCCAGCAGCTTGTCGCCAGGGGGCCGGAACACTGAAGCTTTCTTT. It translates to CASSLSPGGRNTEAFF. The full variable domain, in which reference TRBV5-1 and TRBJ1-1 provide the parts outside the CDR3, is KAGVTQTPRYLIKTRGQQVTLSCSPISGHRSVSWYQQTPGQGLQFLFEYFSETQRNKGNFPGRFSGRQFSNSRSEMNVSTLELGDSALYLCASSLSPGGRNTEAFFGQGTRLTVV.

The chain employs TRBV27 and TRBJ1-1; D remains ambiguous. Germline V CDR1 and CDR2: MNHEY, SMNVEV (reference sequence). V was trimmed by 6 bases and J by 4 bases, leaving 6 bases between them. This CDR3 is built from 11 residues. The CDR3 spells CASRGVTEAFF. The DNA of the CDR3 is TGTGCCAGCAGGGGAGTCACTGAAGCTTTCTTT.

This clone was recorded only once. The V call is TRBV5-1, the J call TRBJ2-7; TRBD1 might be the D (5 bases). The germline V gene encodes CDR1 SGHRS and CDR2 YFSETQ. The ends were cut back, 0 bases at V and 0 bases at J, with 13 bases in the middle. The length of the CDR3 is 16 residues. CDR3 region: CASSLGGREGSYEQYF. The DNA of the CDR3 is TGCGCCAGCAGCTTGGGGGGCAGGGAAGGCTCCTACGAGCAGTACTTC.

For the CDR3, the DNA is TGTGCCAGCAGCCACGGAGATCGGGACTATGGCTACACCTTC. Translation gives CASSHGDRDYGYTF. This chain connects TRBV4-2 to TRBJ1-2; D is uncertain. The CDR3 runs 14 residues. The ends were cut back, 3 bases at V and 3 bases at J, with 11 bases in the middle. Germline lookup yields CDR1 LGHNA and CDR2 YNFKEQ.

The rearrangement links TRBV10-1 to TRBJ2-5; weak D call: TRBD2 (5 bases). Trimming removed 7 bases at V and 7 bases at J, with 16 bases between. The V gene's germline CDR1 is WNHNN and CDR2 SYGVQD (reference sequence). The CDR3 runs to 13 residues. The CDR3, as DNA: TGCGCCAGCACCGGCAGTACAGAGGGGACCCAGTACTTC. Translating gives CASTGSTEGTQYF.

The rearrangement uses TRBV9 and TRBJ1-3; 7 positions match TRBD1. Per germline, CDR1 SGDLS and CDR2 YYNGEE. The CDR3 sequence is 18 residues long. The junction had 17 bases not matched to a gene; V was cut back by 4 bases and J by 4 bases. CDR3 nucleotide sequence: TGTGCCAGCAGCCCCAACCCCGGCATACAGGGGTCCGGAAACACCATATATTTT. Translating gives CASSPNPGIQGSGNTIYF.

The rearrangement links TRBV6-5 to TRBJ1-1; D ambiguous. V lost 7 bases, J lost 4 bases, and 16 bases lay in between. This CDR3 region has 14 residues. Germline lookup yields CDR1 MNHEY and CDR2 SVGAGI. CDR3 residues: CASMYRREGTEAFF. The CDR3 DNA reads TGTGCCAGCATGTACCGCCGAGAGGGCACTGAAGCTTTCTTT.

This chain uses TRBV5-4 with TRBJ1-1; D uncertain. Per the germline V gene, CDR1 is SGHNT and CDR2 is YYREEE (reference sequence). There are 13 residues in the CDR3. V shed 1 base and J shed 0 bases, with 4 bases lying between them. The CDR3 DNA reads as TGTGCCAGCAGCTTGACAATGAACACTGAAGCTTTCTTT. Protein: CASSLTMNTEAFF.

J is TRBJ1-1 and V is TRBV9, with D possibly TRBD1 on 6 matching bases. Germline-derived CDR1 and CDR2 are SGDLS and YYNGEE. CDR3 length equals 14 residues. Trimming removed 4 bases at V and 1 base at J, with 11 bases between. The CDR3 coding sequence is TGTGCCAGCAGCTTTTCGACAGGGAACACTGAAGCTTTCTTT. This sequence encodes CASSFSTGNTEAFF.

V and J are TRBV18 and TRBJ2-2, with 8 bases lining up with TRBD1. The ends lost 2 bases at V and 4 bases at J; junction bases unmatched: 6. This CDR3 is built from 16 residues. The germline V gene encodes CDR1 KGHSH and CDR2 LQKENI. CDR3 region: CASSPAGGVSTGELFF. The CDR3 region has the DNA TGTGCCAGCTCACCAGCAGGGGGCGTTAGCACCGGGGAGCTGTTTTTT.

Remarks on this clone: A read error may produce the germline difference seen at one junction end. This rearrangement joins TRBV19 to TRBJ2-2, with D perhaps TRBD2 (5 bases). The CDR3 extends over 14 amino acids. Per germline, CDR1 LNHDA and CDR2 SQIVND (reference sequence). In DNA form, the CDR3 reads TGTGCCAGTAGACCGGGATACAACACCTGGGAGCTGTTTTTT. As protein: CASRPGYNTWELFF.

The chain is built from TRBV7-9 and TRBJ2-7, with 9 positions matching TRBD1. The germline gives CDR1 SEHNR, CDR2 FQNEAQ (reference sequence). CDR3 length: 14 residues. Trimming removed 5 bases from V and 4 bases from J; junction bases left unmatched: 6. CDR3 DNA sequence: TGTGCCAGCAGCGCCCCGGGACAGGGATACGAGCAGTACTTC. Its protein is CASSAPGQGYEQYF.

This clone occurred once. The V call is TRBV18, the J call TRBJ1-1; D is unclear. Trimming pared 1 base from V and 1 base from J, leaving 4 bases between. The CDR3 length is 13 residues. Germline V lookup: CDR1 KGHSH, CDR2 LQKENI. The CDR3 nucleotides are TGTGCCAGCTCACCACTGGCGAACACTGAAGCTTTCTTT. Amino acid sequence: CASSPLANTEAFF.

The gene calls are TRBV7-2 and TRBJ2-1; 12 nucleotides line up with TRBD2. V shed 6 bases and J 1 base; nucleotides not matched to a gene: 7. This CDR3 has 17 residues. Per the germline V gene, CDR1 is SGHTA and CDR2 is FQGNSA. CDR3: CASRLSSGGVSYNEQFF. In DNA, the CDR3 is TGTGCCAGCAGACTGTCTAGCGGGGGGGTTTCCTACAATGAGCAGTTCTTC.

The rearrangement links TRBV2 to TRBJ1-5, with D tentatively TRBD1 (5 bases). The CDR3 runs to 14 residues. The V end lost 5 bases, the J end lost 0 bases, and 8 bases lay between the germline ends. Germline values: CDR1 SNHLY, CDR2 FYNNEI. For the CDR3, the DNA is TGTGCCAGCAGTAGGACAAATAGCAATCAGCCCCAGCATTTT. Encoded protein: CASSRTNSNQPQHF.

V usage is TRBV7-9 and J usage is TRBJ1-2; D is unresolved. Looked up from germline, CDR1 is SEHNR and CDR2 is FQNEAQ (reference sequence). The CDR3 covers 12 residues. V was trimmed by 3 bases and J by 7 bases, leaving 9 bases between them. CDR3 in amino acids: CASSFWGAGYTF. The CDR3 nucleotides read TGTGCCAGCAGCTTTTGGGGAGCTGGCTACACCTTC.

The V call is TRBV5-1, the J call TRBJ2-2; 7 bases line up with TRBD1. V trimming: 3 bases; J trimming: 1 base; junction bases outside the gene matches: 3. There are 15 residues in the CDR3. Germline CDR1 reads SGHRS; CDR2 reads YFSETQ. The CDR3 is CASSSGQMNTGELFF. As DNA, the CDR3 is TGCGCCAGCAGCTCGGGACAGATGAACACCGGGGAGCTGTTTTTT.

The CDR3 here is CASSALERNTEAFF. The CDR3 coding sequence is TGTGCCAGCAGCGCCTTGGAGAGGAACACTGAAGCTTTCTTT. J is TRBJ1-1 and V is TRBV5-6; the D is unclear. The CDR3 consists of 14 residues. Between the trimmed V and J ends, which lost 4 bases and 1 base, there was a span of 11 bases. Germline values: CDR1 SGHDT, CDR2 YYEEEE.

This chain uses TRBV5-8 with TRBJ1-6; perhaps TRBD1 as D (6 bases). The V and J ends lost 3 bases and 7 bases respectively, with 14 bases between them. Germline-derived CDR1 and CDR2 are SGHTS and YDEGEE. CDR3 length equals 15 residues. The CDR3 DNA follows: TGTGCCAGCAGCTCGATTGGACAGAGGAATTCACCCCTCCACTTT. Its protein product is CASSSIGQRNSPLHF.

The chain is built from TRBV7-2 and TRBJ2-2; the D is unclear. CDR3 size: 14 residues. CDR1 and CDR2 (germline): SGHTA, FQGNSA. V gave up 5 bases and J gave up 4 bases, with 11 bases separating them. In DNA form, the CDR3 reads TGTGCCAGCAGCCCCCGCTATGTCACCGGGGAGCTGTTTTTT. Translating it yields CASSPRYVTGELFF.

The chain carries TRBV6-1 and TRBJ1-5, with D possibly TRBD1 on 6 matching bases. V shed 2 bases and J shed 4 bases, with 9 bases lying between them. The CDR3 totals 14 residues. Germline V CDR1 and CDR2: MNHNS, SASEGT. In DNA, the CDR3 is TGTGCCAGCAGTGAATGGGGGCTGAATCAGCCCCAGCATTTT. It specifies CASSEWGLNQPQHF.

In its sample, this clone was seen once. The chain recombines TRBV15 with TRBJ1-5; possibly TRBD1 for D (5 bases). Germline V gene lookup returns CDR1 LNHNV and CDR2 YYDKDF (reference sequence). The V end was cut by 1 base, the J end by 4 bases, with 14 bases between. This CDR3 has 16 amino acids. CDR3 nucleotide sequence: TGTGCCACCAGCAGAGGTGGTGCGACAGAGAATCAGCCCCAGCATTTT. This sequence encodes CATSRGGATENQPQHF.